This TCR beta chain was captured in a study of blood T cells in healthy people across ages. For the second PCR, which ran for about 7 to 11 cycles, a sample-barcoded 5' primer and a J-beta primer mix were used. Each CDR3 protein gets one entry after TCRdb re-called the 5' RACE reads with MiXCR. The table shows 1.5 million to 2 million distinct CDR3 sequences, with roughly 27% occurring only once. On this clonotype: The antigen remains undetermined.

General observations from the study: It was not known whether donors were CMV positive (a possible confounder of expanded clonotype changes).

From germline, CDR1 is DFQATT and CDR2 SNEGSKA (reference sequence). The CDR3 contains 17 residues. The receptor was isolated from a woman aged 30 to 39 in good health. The sample taken for sequencing was blood. The chain couples TRBV20-1 to TRBJ2-4; TRBD2 agrees at 11 bases. The end of the DNA fits TRBJ2-5 better, so the J call may be wrong. DNA for the CDR3: TGCAGTATTCCAGAGATGGGAGTAGCGGGAGGGGTAGAGACCCAGTACTTC. Protein product: CSIPEMGVAGGVETQYF.